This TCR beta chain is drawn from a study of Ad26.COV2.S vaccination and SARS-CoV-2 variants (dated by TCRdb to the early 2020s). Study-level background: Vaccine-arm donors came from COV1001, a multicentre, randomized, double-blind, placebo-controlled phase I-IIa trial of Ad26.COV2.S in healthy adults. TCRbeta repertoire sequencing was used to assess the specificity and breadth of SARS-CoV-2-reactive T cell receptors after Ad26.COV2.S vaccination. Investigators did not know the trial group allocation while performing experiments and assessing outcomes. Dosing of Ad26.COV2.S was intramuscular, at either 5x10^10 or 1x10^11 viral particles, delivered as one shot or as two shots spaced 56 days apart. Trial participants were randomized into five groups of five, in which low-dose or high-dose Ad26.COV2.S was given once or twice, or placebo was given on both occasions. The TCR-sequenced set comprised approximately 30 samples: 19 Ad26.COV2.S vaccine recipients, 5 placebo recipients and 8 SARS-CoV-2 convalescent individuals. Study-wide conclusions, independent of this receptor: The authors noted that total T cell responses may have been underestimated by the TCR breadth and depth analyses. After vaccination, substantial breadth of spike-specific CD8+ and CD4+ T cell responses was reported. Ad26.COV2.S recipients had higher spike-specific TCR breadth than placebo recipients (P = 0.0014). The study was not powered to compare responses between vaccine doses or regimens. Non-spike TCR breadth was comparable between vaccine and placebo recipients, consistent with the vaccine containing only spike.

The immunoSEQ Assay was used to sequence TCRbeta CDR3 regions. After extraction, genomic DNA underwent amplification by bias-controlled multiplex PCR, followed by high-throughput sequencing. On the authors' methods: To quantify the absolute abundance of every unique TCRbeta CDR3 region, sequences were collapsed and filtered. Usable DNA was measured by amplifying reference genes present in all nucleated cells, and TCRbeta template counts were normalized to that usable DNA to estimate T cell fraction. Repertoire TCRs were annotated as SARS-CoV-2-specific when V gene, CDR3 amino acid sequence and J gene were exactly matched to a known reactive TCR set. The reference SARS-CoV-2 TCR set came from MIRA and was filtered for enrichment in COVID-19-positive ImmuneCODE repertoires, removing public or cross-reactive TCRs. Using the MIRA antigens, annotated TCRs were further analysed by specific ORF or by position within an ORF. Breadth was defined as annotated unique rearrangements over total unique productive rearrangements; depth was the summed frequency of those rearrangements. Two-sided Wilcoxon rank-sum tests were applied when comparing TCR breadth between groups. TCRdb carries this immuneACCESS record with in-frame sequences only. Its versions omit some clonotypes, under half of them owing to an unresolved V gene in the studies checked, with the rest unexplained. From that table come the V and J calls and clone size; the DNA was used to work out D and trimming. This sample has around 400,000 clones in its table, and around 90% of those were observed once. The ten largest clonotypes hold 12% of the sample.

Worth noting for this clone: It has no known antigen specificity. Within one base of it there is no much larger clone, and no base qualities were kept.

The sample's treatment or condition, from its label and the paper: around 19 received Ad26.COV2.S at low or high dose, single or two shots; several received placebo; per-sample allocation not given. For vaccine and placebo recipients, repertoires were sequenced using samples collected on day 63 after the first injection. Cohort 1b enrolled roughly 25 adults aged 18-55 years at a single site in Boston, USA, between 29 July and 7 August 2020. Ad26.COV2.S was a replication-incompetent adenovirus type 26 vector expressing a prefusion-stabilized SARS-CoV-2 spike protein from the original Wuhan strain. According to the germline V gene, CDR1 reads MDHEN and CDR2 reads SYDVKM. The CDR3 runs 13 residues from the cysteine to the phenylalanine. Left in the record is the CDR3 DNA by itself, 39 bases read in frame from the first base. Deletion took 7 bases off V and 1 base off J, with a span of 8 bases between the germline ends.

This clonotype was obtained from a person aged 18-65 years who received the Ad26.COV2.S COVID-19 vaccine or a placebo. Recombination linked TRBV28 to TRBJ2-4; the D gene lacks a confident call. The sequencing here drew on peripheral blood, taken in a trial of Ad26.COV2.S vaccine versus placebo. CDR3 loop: CASTQAAKNIQYF. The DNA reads TGTGCCAGCACCCAGGCGGCCAAAAACATTCAGTACTTC.